This is a list of T cell receptor beta chains from one sample in a study of shared clonotypes between healthy human individuals. The table came from immunoSEQ multiplex PCR; TCRdb's copy has only in-frame clones and leaves some out. The table lists 1.6 million or so clones, roughly 96% of them singletons. The sample comprised naive CD4+ T cells sorted from blood. These receptors originate from a young man in good health. CDR3s include the opening cysteine and the closing phenylalanine or tryptophan. Each record gives: V gene, clone size, J gene, D gene, CDR3 DNA, CDR3 protein. The D gene is left open where the match is weak. Clone size is shown for a subset of rows, as once, few, many or a class of expanded clone.

V: TRBV27
size: .
J: TRBJ1-5
D: .
DNA: TGTGCCAGCAGTTCGATTCTTGGGGGGGGTCAGCCCCAGCATTTT
CDR3: CASSSILGGGQPQHF

V: TRBV18
size: few
J: TRBJ2-7
D: .
DNA: TGTGCCAGCTCACCAGACAACTCCTACGAGCAGTACTTC
CDR3: CASSPDNSYEQYF

V: TRBV6-5
size: .
J: TRBJ2-7
D: TRBD2
DNA: TGTGCCAGCAGTGAGCGGGGAGCAGGGTACTTC
CDR3: CASSERGAGYF

V: TRBV28
size: .
J: TRBJ2-7
D: TRBD1
DNA: TGTGCCAGCAGTTACAGGGGGCGTTCCTACGAGCAGTACTTC
CDR3: CASSYRGRSYEQYF

V: TRBV28
size: .
J: TRBJ2-7
D: .
DNA: TGTGCCAGCACCGAACATGGCGAGCAGTACTTC
CDR3: CASTEHGEQYF

V: TRBV5-4
size: .
J: TRBJ2-7
D: .
DNA: TGTGCCAGCAGCTTGGGACAGGATCCGTACGAGCAGTACTTC
CDR3: CASSLGQDPYEQYF

V: TRBV2
size: .
J: TRBJ1-3
D: TRBD1
DNA: TGTGCCAGCACGATAAACAGGGGGCTAAGTGGAAACACCATATATTTT
CDR3: CASTINRGLSGNTIYF

V: TRBV29-1
size: .
J: TRBJ2-1
D: .
DNA: TGCAGCGTTACTCCCAGGTTACTCGATGAGCAGTTCTTC
CDR3: CSVTPRLLDEQFF

V: TRBV7-9
size: .
J: TRBJ2-7
D: .
DNA: TGTGCCAGCAGCTCCACCCAGACGCGGGACGAGCAGTACTTC
CDR3: CASSSTQTRDEQYF

V: TRBV10-1
size: .
J: TRBJ2-7
D: .
DNA: TGCGCCAGCAGTGAGTTAGGGGTGCAGGGGTGCTACGAGCAGTACTTC
CDR3: CASSELGVQGCYEQYF

V: TRBV27
size: .
J: TRBJ2-1
D: TRBD1
DNA: TGTGCCAGCAGGGAACGGACAGGGAGCTCCTACAATGAGCAGTTCTTC
CDR3: CASRERTGSSYNEQFF

V: TRBV6-5
size: .
J: TRBJ1-1
D: .
DNA: TGTGCCAGCAGTTACTCGAGGCCGAACACTGAAGCTTTCTTT
CDR3: CASSYSRPNTEAFF

V: TRBV2
size: .
J: TRBJ2-2
D: .
DNA: TGTGCCAGCAGGGGATACAGGGTAAATCGGAACACCGGGGAGCTGTTTTTT
CDR3: CASRGYRVNRNTGELFF

V: TRBV10-1
size: once
J: TRBJ2-7
D: .
DNA: TGCGCCAGCAGTAGGGGACAATACTACGAGCAGTACTTC
CDR3: CASSRGQYYEQYF

V: TRBV10-2
size: once
J: TRBJ2-7
D: .
DNA: TGCGCCAGCAGATCGACAGAGACCTACGAGCAGTACTTC
CDR3: CASRSTETYEQYF

V: TRBV5-6
size: .
J: TRBJ2-7
D: .
DNA: TGTGCCAGCAGCTTGGTGGGAAAATACGAGCAGTACTTC
CDR3: CASSLVGKYEQYF

V: TRBV11-1
size: once
J: TRBJ2-1
D: TRBD2
DNA: TGTGCCAGCAGCTCAACAGCGGGAGCCGACAATGAGCAGTTCTTC
CDR3: CASSSTAGADNEQFF

V: TRBV5-1
size: .
J: TRBJ2-3
D: .
DNA: TGCGCCAGCAGCTTGGCACAGGGCCCCACAGATACGCAGTATTTT
CDR3: CASSLAQGPTDTQYF

V: TRBV4-3
size: .
J: TRBJ2-7
D: .
DNA: TGCGCCAGCAGCCTAGGACCGCCCTACGAGCAGTACTTC
CDR3: CASSLGPPYEQYF

V: TRBV28
size: .
J: TRBJ2-7
D: TRBD1
DNA: TGTGCCAGCAGTTTATGGGGGCTATCGGGACAGGGGAACGAGCAGTACTTC
CDR3: CASSLWGLSGQGNEQYF

V: TRBV18
size: .
J: TRBJ2-2
D: .
DNA: TGTGCCAGTCGCCATTACGCGAACACCGGGGAGCTGTTTTTT
CDR3: CASRHYANTGELFF

V: TRBV29-1
size: .
J: TRBJ2-5
D: .
DNA: TGCAGCGTTGATGGACAGTCGGAGACCCAGTACTTC
CDR3: CSVDGQSETQYF

V: TRBV11-2
size: .
J: TRBJ1-1
D: TRBD1
DNA: TGTGCCAGCAGCCCTTTGACCGACAGGGGGAATAGTCGGAACACTGAAGCTTTCTTT
CDR3: CASSPLTDRGNSRNTEAFF

V: TRBV2
size: .
J: TRBJ1-1
D: .
DNA: TGTGCCAGCAGTGGGGAGGTTACGGCTTTCTTT
CDR3: CASSGEVTAFF

V: TRBV10-2
size: .
J: TRBJ2-1
D: .
DNA: TGCGCCAGCAGCGCCTTCCGGGGTTCCTACAATGAGCAGTTCTTC
CDR3: CASSAFRGSYNEQFF

V: TRBV28
size: once
J: TRBJ1-2
D: .
DNA: TGTGCCAGCAGTACCCGGCTGGGAGGCTACACCTTC
CDR3: CASSTRLGGYTF

V: TRBV11-3
size: .
J: TRBJ2-7
D: .
DNA: TGTGCCAGCAGCTTAGGGGGGAACGAGCAGTACTTC
CDR3: CASSLGGNEQYF

V: TRBV7-9
size: .
J: TRBJ2-3
D: .
DNA: TGTGCCAGCAGCTTAGCGGCCACAGATACGCAGTATTTT
CDR3: CASSLAATDTQYF

V: TRBV15
size: once
J: TRBJ2-7
D: .
DNA: TGTGCCACCAGCAGAGGGGGCATAGGTTACGAGCAGTACTTC
CDR3: CATSRGGIGYEQYF

V: TRBV6-5
size: .
J: TRBJ1-2
D: TRBD1
DNA: TGTGCCAGCAGTTACTCTGGGACAGCTAACTATGGCTACACCTTC
CDR3: CASSYSGTANYGYTF

V: TRBV6-6
size: .
J: TRBJ1-1
D: .
DNA: TGTGCCAGCAATGTGGTTCCGGAGAACACTGAAGCTTTCTTT
CDR3: CASNVVPENTEAFF

V: TRBV14
size: .
J: TRBJ2-6
D: .
DNA: TGTGCCACCGCAGGGTTCTCTGGGGCCAACGTCCTGACTTTC
CDR3: CATAGFSGANVLTF

V: TRBV6-1
size: once
J: TRBJ1-1
D: .
DNA: TGTGCCAGCCATTCATGGGCAGGTGGTAACACTGAAGCTTTCTTT
CDR3: CASHSWAGGNTEAFF

V: TRBV11-2
size: once
J: TRBJ2-5
D: .
DNA: TGTGCCAGCAGCTTAAGAGCAGAGACCCAGTACTTC
CDR3: CASSLRAETQYF

V: TRBV7-8
size: .
J: TRBJ2-2
D: TRBD2
DNA: TGTGCCAGCAGCTTCTTAGCGGGAGGGCCCGGGGAGCTGTTTTTT
CDR3: CASSFLAGGPGELFF

V: TRBV7-2
size: .
J: TRBJ2-1
D: TRBD2
DNA: TGTGCCAGCAGCAAGCGGGAGGGCCTCATGTTCTTC
CDR3: CASSKREGLMFF

V: TRBV9
size: .
J: TRBJ1-5
D: .
DNA: TGTGCCAGCAGCAATAGCAATCAGCCCCAGCATTTT
CDR3: CASSNSNQPQHF

V: TRBV28
size: .
J: TRBJ1-5
D: .
DNA: TGTGCCAGCAGACCCGTTAGCAATCAGCCCCAGCATTTT
CDR3: CASRPVSNQPQHF

V: TRBV29-1
size: once
J: TRBJ1-1
D: .
DNA: TGCAGCGCGGGTCTGGGGAACACTGAAGCTTTCTTT
CDR3: CSAGLGNTEAFF

V: TRBV11-2
size: .
J: TRBJ2-5
D: .
DNA: TGTGCCAGCAGCAAAGGACTCTGGGGATACTTC
CDR3: CASSKGLWGYF

V: TRBV18
size: .
J: TRBJ2-5
D: .
DNA: TGTGCCAGCTCACCAGGGGTCGGGCACTTAGGGGAGACCCAGTACTTC
CDR3: CASSPGVGHLGETQYF

V: TRBV27
size: .
J: TRBJ2-7
D: TRBD2
DNA: TGTGCCAGCAGTTCGGGACTAGCGGGAGGGAATATCGCCTACGAGCAGTACTTC
CDR3: CASSSGLAGGNIAYEQYF

V: TRBV6-1
size: .
J: TRBJ2-7
D: TRBD2
DNA: TGTGCCAGCAGTGATCAGACTAGCGGGAGAATAGGTTACGAGCAGTACTTC
CDR3: CASSDQTSGRIGYEQYF

V: TRBV19
size: .
J: TRBJ2-6
D: .
DNA: TGTGCCGCTAGTCCTGGGGCCAACGTCCTGACTTTC
CDR3: CAASPGANVLTF

V: TRBV11-2
size: .
J: TRBJ2-5
D: .
DNA: TGTGCCAGCAGCTTAGGCGTCCGACAGGCTGTTGAGACCCAGTACTTC
CDR3: CASSLGVRQAVETQYF